The 9 T cell receptor beta chains below were found in one sample sequenced in a study of CD8 T cells in Susac syndrome (dated by TCRdb to between 2018 and 2020). The library was generated by the immunoSEQ multiplex PCR assay. RNA was extracted using the RNeasy kit, and about 0.5 to 1 ug of the RNA was reverse transcribed with random hexamers. The public reads were run again by TCRdb, first through fastp at Q25 and then through MiXCR, and only productive beta chains were kept. Every distinct CDR3 protein forms one entry, paired with its most common genes and DNA. The sample table shows some 130,000 distinct CDR3 sequences, and approximately 90% are seen once. The ten largest clones take up about 0.23% of the sample. The sequencing sample was made of CD8+ T cells from PBMCs. Every receptor here comes from a human donor with multiple sclerosis.

The gene calls are TRBV7-9 and TRBJ2-5; possibly TRBD2 for D (5 bases). The CDR3 totals 13 residues. Germline CDR1 is SEHNR and CDR2 is FQNEAQ (reference sequence). Between the trimmed V and J ends, which lost 8 bases and 3 bases, there was a span of 13 bases. As DNA, the CDR3 is TGTGCCAGCGAGGACTCTCTGGAAGAGACCCAGTACTTC. It yields the protein CASEDSLEETQYF.

The rearrangement uses TRBV6-6 and TRBJ2-1, with a possible D match to TRBD1 (5 bases). This CDR3 has 16 residues. V lost 4 bases and J 6 bases, leaving 19 bases between the germline ends. The germline CDR1 and CDR2 sequences are MNHNY and SVGAGI (reference sequence). The CDR3 nucleotides read TGTGCCAGCAGTTTCCTAGGGGCTCTCCCCGGCAATGAGCAGTTCTTC. It yields the protein CASSFLGALPGNEQFF.

In its sample, this clonotype was seen once. This rearrangement joins TRBV7-9 to TRBJ1-1, with TRBD1 as a possible D gene (5 bases). The CDR3 length is 19 residues. CDR1 and CDR2 (germline): SEHNR, FQNEAQ (reference sequence). V was trimmed by 0 bases and J by 1 base, leaving 21 bases between them. The CDR3 nucleotides read TGTGCCAGCAGCTTAGCGCTCTTGGGAAGAACAGGACAGAACACTGAAGCTTTCTTT. It yields the protein CASSLALLGRTGQNTEAFF. The full variable domain, rest sourced from reference TRBV7-9 and TRBJ1-1, is DTGVSQNPRHKITKRGQNVTFRCDPISEHNRLYWYRQTLGQGPEFLTYFQNEAQLEKSRLLSDRFSAERPKGSFSTLEIQRTEQGDSAMYLCASSLALLGRTGQNTEAFFGQGTRLTVV.

This chain links TRBV11-1 with TRBJ2-7; D unresolved. Germline values: CDR1 SGHAT, CDR2 FQDESV (reference sequence). The V and J ends lost 2 bases and 0 bases respectively, with 14 bases between them. The CDR3 is 16 amino acids. In DNA, the CDR3 is TGTGCCAGCAGCTTACCCCCCGGGTTTTCCTCCTACGAGCAGTACTTC. Its translation is CASSLPPGFSSYEQYF.

The chain links TRBV9 to TRBJ2-1; TRBD2 matches at 8 bases. The CDR3 length is 14 residues. CDR1 is SGDLS and CDR2 is YYNGEE in the germline V gene. Losses at the gene ends were 7 bases for V and 2 bases for J; bases not matched to a gene: 5. The DNA of the CDR3 is TGTGCCAGCGGGGGGGGACTAGCCTACAATGAGCAGTTCTTC. Encoded protein: CASGGGLAYNEQFF.

The V gene is TRBV20-1, the J gene TRBJ2-2, with a possible D match to TRBD1 (5 bases). CDR3 length: 13 residues. The V gene lost 3 bases and the J gene lost 3 bases, with 8 bases spanning the gap. In germline, CDR1 is DFQATT, CDR2 SNEGSKA (reference sequence). This CDR3 is CSASDRYTGELFF. The CDR3 DNA reads TGCAGTGCTAGCGACAGATACACCGGGGAGCTGTTTTTT.

This clonotype was recorded a few times. The rearrangement uses TRBV7-9 and TRBJ2-5; D uncertain. The CDR3 is made up of 14 amino acids. V was trimmed by 1 base and J by 4 bases, leaving 10 bases between them. The germline gives CDR1 SEHNR, CDR2 FQNEAQ (reference sequence). The CDR3 coding sequence is TGTGCCAGCAGCTTAGAGACGGAACGAGAGACCCAGTACTTC. Amino acids: CASSLETERETQYF.

V gene TRBV7-6 combines with J gene TRBJ1-1, with no clear D. Germline V lookup: CDR1 SGHVS, CDR2 FNYEAQ. Between the trimmed V and J ends, which lost 6 bases and 1 base, there was a span of 15 bases. This CDR3 region has 15 residues. CDR3 DNA: TGTGCCAGCAGACCCGGTAGGCTGGAGAACACTGAAGCTTTCTTT. This sequence encodes CASRPGRLENTEAFF.

This chain connects TRBV9 to TRBJ2-2, with 8 bases matching TRBD2. Germline V gene sequence: CDR1 SGDLS, CDR2 YYNGEE. With 4 bases clipped from V and 6 bases from J, the junction kept 11 bases outside the gene matches. The length of the CDR3 is 16 residues. CDR3 nucleotides: TGTGCCAGCAGCCCCCATGCGATGGGACTAGCCGGGGAGCTGTTTTTT. This gives the protein CASSPHAMGLAGELFF.